This entry is about one T cell receptor (beta chain). The target antigen is unknown. Germline lookup yields CDR1 LGHNA and CDR2 YNFKEQ. The V and J ends lost 4 bases and 9 bases respectively, with 16 bases between them. The CDR3 covers 14 residues. As for time point: time of PML onset. The data belong to a study of multiple sclerosis patients with progressive multifocal leukoencephalopathy. Findings of the study overall: Clones expanded at PML were already present before and during natalizumab. Whether JC virus or general immunocompromise explains the findings remained unclear.

The assay was run at survey level. Each PCR contained spiked synthetic TR CDR3 controls spanning every V-J pairing. Libraries were prepared by immunoSEQ multiplex PCR; TCRdb keeps only in-frame clonotypes and omits some of them. The data show some 30,000 clones, more than 70% seen once. This material consisted of PBMCs, taken from a patient treated with natalizumab. V gene TRBV4-2 combines with J gene TRBJ2-1; perhaps TRBD2 as D (5 bases). The sequence came from a woman aged 25 to 39 with progressive multifocal leukoencephalopathy. The CDR3 sequence is CASSPGTSSGEQFF. The CDR3 DNA follows: TGTGCCAGCAGCCCCGGAACTAGTTCGGGTGAGCAGTTCTTC.